The 16 T cell receptor beta chains below come from one sample, sequenced in a study of breast tumors, draining lymph nodes, adjacent tissues. Axillary draining lymph nodes of breast cancer patients supplied the node samples. TCRdb reprocessed the multiplex PCR reads with MiXCR, giving one entry per CDR3 protein. This sample carries 120,000 or so distinct CDR3 sequences, 15% to 20% of them seen once, and the ten largest clones take roughly 4%. Material: axillary lymph node tissue. The source of these receptors is a female donor with breast cancer. Some clones in this sample may be carry-over from other donors' samples.

This clonotype was detected a few times. This chain links TRBV25-1 with TRBJ2-5; TRBD2 agrees at 9 bases. After removal of 4 bases from V and 3 bases from J, the junction contained 9 bases not matched to a gene. This CDR3 region has 16 residues. Germline V gives CDR1 MGHDK, CDR2 SYGVNS. Written as DNA, the CDR3 is TGTGCCAGCAGTGGGGTAGCGGGAGTAAAAAAAGAGACCCAGTACTTC. Its protein is CASSGVAGVKKETQYF.

This clonotype was counted ten times or more. This chain connects TRBV10-3 to TRBJ2-3; TRBD2 agrees at 7 bases. The CDR3 loop spans 14 amino acids. Germline V gene data show CDR1 as ENHRY and CDR2 as SYGVKD. J lost 1 base, V lost 6 bases, and 4 bases had no gene match. Here the CDR3 reads CAIRGGGGTDTQYF. DNA for the CDR3: TGTGCCATCAGGGGTGGGGGGGGCACAGATACGCAGTATTTT.

Of note for this clonotype: This may stem from a read error, because a much larger clone lies one nucleotide away. The rearrangement uses TRBV20-1 and TRBJ1-3; D not certain. Germline-derived CDR1 and CDR2 are DFQATT and SNEGSKA (reference sequence). The CDR3 contains 14 residues. CDR3 coding DNA: TGCAGTGCTAGCGGGCGCCGGACTGGAAACACCACATATTTT. Translation: CSASGRRTGNTTYF.

This clonotype was seen at least ten times. The J gene is TRBJ2-6, the V gene TRBV7-9, with no clear D. Per germline, CDR1 SEHNR and CDR2 FQNEAQ (reference sequence). This CDR3 contains 13 residues. Between the trimmed V and J ends, which lost 7 bases and 4 bases, there was a span of 8 bases. The CDR3: CASTMGGANVLTF. DNA for the CDR3: TGTGCCAGCACCATGGGGGGGGCCAACGTCCTGACTTTC.

The table lists this clonotype with many counts. The chain is built from TRBV20-1 and TRBJ2-5; 7 bases are a match to TRBD2. Germline CDR1 DFQATT, CDR2 SNEGSKA (reference sequence). Trimming took 6 bases from V and 5 from J; bases not matched to a gene: 12. The CDR3 is 14 amino acids. For the CDR3, the DNA is TGCAGTGCCCCCTCCGGGACTATGGCGGAGACCCAGTACTTC. This codes for CSAPSGTMAETQYF.

This clonotype has ten or more counts. The chain uses TRBV5-8 and TRBJ2-3; 8 nucleotides line up with TRBD2. The J segment lost 3 bases and the V segment lost 4 bases, leaving 7 bases of the junction unmatched. Germline loops: CDR1 SGHTS, CDR2 YDEGEE. This CDR3 region has 15 residues. CDR3 region: CASSIRLARTDTQYF. The DNA of the CDR3 is TGTGCCAGCAGCATAAGACTAGCGAGGACAGATACGCAGTATTTT.

The sample holds many counts of this clonotype. The V and J genes are TRBV7-2 and TRBJ2-1; D unclear. The CDR3 consists of 14 residues. The germline V gene has CDR1 SGHTA and CDR2 FQGNSA. V lost 5 bases and J lost 4, with 12 bases in between. CDR3: CASSLDLSYNEQFF. The CDR3 DNA reads as TGTGCCAGCAGCCTCGACTTGAGTTACAATGAGCAGTTCTTC.

In this sample, this clonotype turned up many times. This rearrangement joins TRBV5-6 to TRBJ1-5; D not certain. CDR3 length: 14 residues. The germline CDR1 and CDR2 sequences are SGHDT and YYEEEE. With 0 bases removed from V and 6 bases from J, the gap between germline ends came to 10 bases. Written as DNA, the CDR3 is TGTGCCAGCAGCTTGGGTTGGGAAACTCAGCCCCAGCATTTT. Its translation: CASSLGWETQPQHF. Together with reference TRBV5-6 and TRBJ1-5, the CDR3 gives the full variable domain: DAGVTQSPTHLIKTRGQQVTLRCSPKSGHDTVSWYQQALGQGPQFIFQYYEEEERQRGNFPDRFSGHQFPNYSSELNVNALLLGDSALYLCASSLGWETQPQHFGDGTRLSIL.

The V and J genes are TRBV9 and TRBJ2-4, with D tentatively TRBD2 (6 bases). CDR1 and CDR2 (germline): SGDLS, YYNGEE. The CDR3 runs to 14 residues. Trimming pared 4 bases from V and 4 bases from J, leaving 12 bases between. The CDR3 sequence is CASSTGLAKNIQYF. CDR3 sequence (DNA): TGTGCCAGCAGCACGGGACTTGCTAAAAACATTCAGTACTTC.

This clonotype was seen ten or more times. The J gene is TRBJ1-6, the V gene TRBV20-1; D perhaps matches TRBD1 (6 bases). This CDR3 has 13 residues. From germline, CDR1 is DFQATT and CDR2 SNEGSKA (reference sequence). Trimming pared 5 bases from V and 6 bases from J, leaving 11 bases between. The CDR3 coding sequence is TGCAGTGCTCCGGACAGCCCTAATTCACCCCTCCACTTT. This sequence encodes CSAPDSPNSPLHF.

In this sample, this clonotype turned up many times. The gene calls are TRBV20-1 and TRBJ1-3, with D tentatively TRBD1 (5 bases). The germline V gene encodes CDR1 DFQATT and CDR2 SNEGSKA (reference sequence). The CDR3 is 14 residues long. The germline V and J ends were trimmed by 3 bases and 2 bases, with 11 bases remaining between them. CDR3 loop: CSARRGSAGNTIYF. CDR3 nucleotide sequence: TGCAGTGCTAGGCGGGGGAGCGCTGGAAACACCATATATTTT.

This clonotype has ten or more counts. The chain joins TRBV5-1 to TRBJ2-7; the D gene is possibly TRBD1 (5 bases). The CDR3 loop spans 14 amino acids. CDR1 SGHRS and CDR2 YFSETQ come from the germline V gene. Trimming took 0 bases from V and 4 from J, leaving 11 bases between them. Here the CDR3 reads CASSLETVPYEQYF. The DNA for the CDR3 is TGCGCCAGCAGCTTGGAGACAGTTCCTTACGAGCAGTACTTC.

For this clonotype: Because it lacks the conserved phenylalanine or tryptophan at the end, this CDR3 is likely a read error. This chain joins TRBV20-1 and TRBJ2-4, with 10 positions matching TRBD2. The germline gives CDR1 DFQATT, CDR2 SNEGSKA (reference sequence). This CDR3 has 14 residues. V gave up 0 bases and J gave up 6 bases; unmatched junction bases: 2. The CDR3 DNA is TGCAGTGCTAGAGACCCTAGCGGGAGAAACATTCAGTACCTC. It encodes CSARDPSGRNIQYL.

This clonotype was found many times. This CDR3 is CASSSYGQGESGAHNEQFF. The CDR3 bases are TGCGCCAGCAGCTCATATGGACAGGGGGAGAGCGGAGCCCACAATGAGCAGTTCTTC. This sequence joins TRBV5-1 and TRBJ2-1; TRBD1 matches 10 bases. CDR3 length equals 19 residues. Germline CDR1 reads SGHRS; CDR2 reads YFSETQ. V shed 3 bases and J 5 bases; nucleotides not matched to a gene: 17.

Many counts were recorded for this clonotype. Relative to the germline gene, one junction end is altered; a read error may explain this. CDR3: CASSQTPTSKDTQYF. The DNA for the CDR3 is TGTGCCAGCAGCCAGACTCCGACTAGCAAAGATACGCAGTATTTT. This chain uses TRBV9 with TRBJ2-3, with 7 nucleotides matching TRBD2. Germline CDR1 and CDR2: SGDLS and YYNGEE. The CDR3 contains 15 residues. The entire variable domain, with the rest obtained from reference TRBV9 and TRBJ2-3, is as follows: DSGVTQTPKHLITATGQRVTLRCSPRSGDLSVYWYQQSLDQGLQFLIQYYNGEERAKGNILERFSAQQFPDLHSELNLSSLELGDSALYFCASSQTPTSKDTQYFGPGTRLTVL.

Ten or more counts support this clonotype. V and J are TRBV4-1 and TRBJ1-3; the D is unclear. Germline V CDR1 and CDR2: MGHRA, YSYEKL. This CDR3 is 17 amino acids long. Trimming left V 3 bases short and J 0 bases short, with 15 bases between. Here the CDR3 reads CASSQANMGFSGNTIYF. The CDR3 DNA is TGCGCCAGCAGCCAGGCCAACATGGGGTTCTCTGGAAACACCATATATTTT.